There are a few counts of the clone carrying this TCR beta chain. This sample stems from a study of blood T cell repertoires in COVID-19. About the research overall: COVID-19 samples collected from the United States, Italy and Spain covered acute and convalescent phases. In each case, the material was cDNA or gDNA derived from T cells, B-cell-depleted T cells, or PBMCs.

Germline V gene sequence: CDR1 MNHNY, CDR2 SVGAGI (reference sequence). The length of the CDR3 is 14 residues. Germline trimming cut 4 bases from V and 4 bases from J; bases unmatched to any gene: 3. Followed longitudinally, the Seattle patients had been enrolled during active infection. Original handling: It was from reference gene primer amplification that nucleated cell counts were estimated. The assay was immunoSEQ multiplex PCR, and TCRdb's table has in-frame clones only and misses some. V and J calls and clone size come straight from that table; D and trimming were deduced from the DNA. Here the sample spans tens of thousands of clones, approximately 80% being singletons.

The sequence was obtained from a woman between 65 and 79 years old with COVID-19, enrolled during active disease. The material sequenced was peripheral blood. This sequence joins TRBV6-6 and TRBJ1-4; TRBD1 agrees at 7 bases. Here the CDR3 DNA reads TGTGCCAGCAGTTTCAGGGGGGTTAATGAAAAACTGTTTTTT. It yields the protein CASSFRGVNEKLFF.